These 11 T cell receptor beta chains originate from one sample sequenced in a study of T cell responses to AZD1222 COVID-19 vaccine. Using immunoSEQ multiplex PCR, the repertoire was profiled, and TCRdb retains in-frame clones only, with some absent. Of around 260,000 clones in the sample, 93% were seen once. Here the sequenced sample was peripheral blood, taken on day 0 of AZD1222 vaccination. These receptors all stem from an adult in good health.

CDR3 region: CASSLFTQGLNEQFF. Written as DNA, the CDR3 is TGCGCCAGCAGCTTGTTCACGCAGGGGCTCAATGAGCAGTTCTTC. The chain carries TRBV5-1 and TRBJ2-1, with TRBD1 as a possible D gene (6 bases). The germline gives CDR1 SGHRS, CDR2 YFSETQ. Trimming stripped 1 base from V and 6 bases from J, with 14 bases between. This CDR3 contains 15 residues.

The V call is TRBV28, the J call TRBJ2-7; TRBD2 agrees at 7 bases. With V trimmed by 8 bases and J by 2 bases, 6 bases remained unmatched. Germline values: CDR1 MDHEN, CDR2 SYDVKM. CDR3 size: 13 residues. CDR3 region: CASRGEGTYEQYF. CDR3 DNA: TGTGCCAGCCGGGGGGAGGGAACCTACGAGCAGTACTTC.

The rearrangement uses TRBV20-1 and TRBJ1-2, with no clear D. V dropped 6 bases and J dropped 8 bases, with 10 bases sitting between them. Per the germline V gene, CDR1 is DFQATT and CDR2 is SNEGSKA (reference sequence). There are 10 residues in the CDR3. The CDR3 loop reads CSAGLSGYTF. The DNA for the CDR3 is TGCAGTGCCGGGCTATCCGGCTACACCTTC.

The rearrangement joins TRBV5-1 to TRBJ2-3, with a weak D call TRBD1 (6 bases). This CDR3 has 16 amino acids. The germline V and J ends were trimmed by 5 bases and 5 bases, with 21 bases remaining between them. Germline V gene sequence: CDR1 SGHRS, CDR2 YFSETQ. In DNA, the CDR3 is TGCGCCAGCAGTCTGGGAGCACAGGGCCGCGGAGATACGCAGTATTTT. Its protein product is CASSLGAQGRGDTQYF.

V and J are TRBV7-9 and TRBJ2-2, with D perhaps matching TRBD1 or TRBD2 (5 bases each). The CDR3 consists of 17 residues. Trimming took off 1 base at V and 3 bases at J, with 15 bases between the two ends. Germline-derived CDR1 and CDR2 are SEHNR and FQNEAQ (reference sequence). CDR3 amino acids: CASSLGAGQGYTGELFF. For the CDR3, the DNA is TGTGCCAGCAGCTTAGGGGCGGGCCAGGGATACACCGGGGAGCTGTTTTTT.

The CDR3 is CASSLHLLGTEGGNQPQHF. The DNA for the CDR3 is TGTGCCAGCAGTTTGCACCTTCTAGGGACCGAGGGTGGCAATCAGCCCCAGCATTTT. The chain couples TRBV28 to TRBJ1-5; a possible D gene is TRBD1 (5 bases). This CDR3 is built from 19 residues. Germline V gives CDR1 MDHEN, CDR2 SYDVKM. V lost 3 bases to trimming and J lost 2 bases, with 23 bases between them.

This chain links TRBV5-1 with TRBJ2-7, with D perhaps TRBD1 (5 bases). V was cut by 4 bases and J by 6 bases, with 17 bases left in between. The V gene's germline CDR1 is SGHRS and CDR2 YFSETQ. The CDR3 extends over 14 amino acids. CDR3 region: CASSLGSTRGEQYF. The CDR3 nucleotides are TGCGCCAGCAGCCTCGGATCGACAAGGGGCGAGCAGTACTTC.

The V and J genes are TRBV4-3 and TRBJ1-2, with D maybe TRBD1 (5 bases). CDR3 length: 15 residues. Germline V lookup: CDR1 LGHNA, CDR2 YSLEER. V lost 0 bases to trimming and J lost 3 bases, with 11 bases between them. The CDR3 spells CASSQDRQGHYGYTF. In nucleotides, the CDR3 is TGCGCCAGCAGCCAAGATAGGCAGGGACACTATGGCTACACCTTC.

This sequence joins TRBV19 and TRBJ2-1; D possibly corresponds to TRBD2 (5 bases). CDR1 LNHDA and CDR2 SQIVND come from the germline V gene (reference sequence). Trimming removed 3 bases at V and 1 base at J, with 10 bases between. The CDR3 loop spans 15 amino acids. As DNA, the CDR3 is TGTGCCAGTAGTATGAGTTGGGAGTCCTACAATGAGCAGTTCTTC. This translates into CASSMSWESYNEQFF.

In the case of this clone: Other nucleotide sequences in the sample specify the same CDR3. The chain is built from TRBV4-3 and TRBJ2-7, with D unresolved. The CDR3 loop spans 14 amino acids. V lost 0 bases and J lost 0, with 6 bases in between. CDR1 is LGHNA, CDR2 YSLEER, per germline. CDR3 in amino acids: CASSQDRNSYEQYF. As DNA, the CDR3 is TGCGCCAGCAGCCAAGATCGGAACTCCTACGAGCAGTACTTC.

The rearrangement uses TRBV5-5 and TRBJ2-7; 7 bases are shared with TRBD1. CDR3 length: 14 residues. The germline CDR1 and CDR2 sequences are SGHKS and YYEKEE (reference sequence). Trimming cost V 4 bases and J 6 bases; bases outside gene matches: 10. CDR3 region: CASSVTGSNTEQYF. The CDR3 nucleotides read TGTGCCAGCAGCGTGACAGGGAGTAACACCGAGCAGTACTTC.